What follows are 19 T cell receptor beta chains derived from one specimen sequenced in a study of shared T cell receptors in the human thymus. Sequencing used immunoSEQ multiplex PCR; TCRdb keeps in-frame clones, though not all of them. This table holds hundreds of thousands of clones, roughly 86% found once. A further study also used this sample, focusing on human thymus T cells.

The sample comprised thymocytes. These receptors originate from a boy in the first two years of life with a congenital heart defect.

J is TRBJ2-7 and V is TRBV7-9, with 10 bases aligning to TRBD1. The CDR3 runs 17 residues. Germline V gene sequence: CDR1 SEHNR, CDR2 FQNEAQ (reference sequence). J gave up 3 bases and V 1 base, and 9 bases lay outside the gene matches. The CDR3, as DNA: TGTGCCAGCAGCTTAGAAGGAAGACAGGGGGCCTTCTACGAGCAGTACTTC. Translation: CASSLEGRQGAFYEQYF. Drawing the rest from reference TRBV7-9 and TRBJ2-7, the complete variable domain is DTGVSQNPRHKITKRGQNVTFRCDPISEHNRLYWYRQTLGQGPEFLTYFQNEAQLEKSRLLSDRFSAERPKGSFSTLEIQRTEQGDSAMYLCASSLEGRQGAFYEQYFGPGTRLTVT.

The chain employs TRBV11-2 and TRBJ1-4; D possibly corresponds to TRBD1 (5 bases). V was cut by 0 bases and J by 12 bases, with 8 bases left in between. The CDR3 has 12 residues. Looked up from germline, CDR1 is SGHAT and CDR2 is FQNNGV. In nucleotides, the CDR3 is TGTGCCAGCAGCTTAGAGGGAGGGGAACTGTTTTTT. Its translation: CASSLEGGELFF.

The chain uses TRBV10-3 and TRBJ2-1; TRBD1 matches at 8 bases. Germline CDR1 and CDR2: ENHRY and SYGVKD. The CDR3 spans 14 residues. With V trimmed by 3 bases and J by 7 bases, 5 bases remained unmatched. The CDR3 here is CAISDGTGGNEQFF. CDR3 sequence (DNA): TGTGCCATCAGTGACGGGACAGGAGGAAATGAGCAGTTCTTC.

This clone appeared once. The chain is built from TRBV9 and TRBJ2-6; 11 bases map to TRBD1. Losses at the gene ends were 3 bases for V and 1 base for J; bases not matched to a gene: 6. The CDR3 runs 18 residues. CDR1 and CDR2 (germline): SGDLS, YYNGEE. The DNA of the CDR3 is TGTGCCAGCAGCGGTACCGGGACAGGGGGTTCTGGGGCCAACGTCCTGACTTTC. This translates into CASSGTGTGGSGANVLTF.

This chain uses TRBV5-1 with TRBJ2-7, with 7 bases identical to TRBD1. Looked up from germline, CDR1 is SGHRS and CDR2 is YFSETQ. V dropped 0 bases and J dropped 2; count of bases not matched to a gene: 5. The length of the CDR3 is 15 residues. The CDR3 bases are TGCGCCAGCAGCTTGGTCGGGACAGAGACCTACGAGCAGTACTTC. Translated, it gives CASSLVGTETYEQYF.

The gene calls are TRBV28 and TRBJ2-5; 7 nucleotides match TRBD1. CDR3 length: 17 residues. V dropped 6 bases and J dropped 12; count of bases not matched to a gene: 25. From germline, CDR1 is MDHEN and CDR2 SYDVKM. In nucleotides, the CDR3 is TGTGCCAGCAGCCCCGGCGGGCAGGGGGTGAGGAAGGCCAGCGAGTACTTC. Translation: CASSPGGQGVRKASEYF. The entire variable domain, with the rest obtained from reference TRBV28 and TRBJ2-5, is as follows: DVKVTQSSRYLVKRTGEKVFLECVQDMDHENMFWYRQDPGLGLRLIYFSYDVKMKEKGDIPEGYSVSREKKERFSLILESASTNQTSMYLCASSPGGQGVRKASEYFGPGTRLLVL.

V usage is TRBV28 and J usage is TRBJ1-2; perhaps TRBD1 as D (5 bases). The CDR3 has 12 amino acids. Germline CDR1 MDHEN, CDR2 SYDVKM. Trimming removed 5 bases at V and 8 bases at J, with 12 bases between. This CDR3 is CASSLRRGGYTF. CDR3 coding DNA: TGTGCCAGCAGTCTTCGGCGGGGCGGCTACACCTTC.

CDR3 in DNA: TGCGCCAGCAGCCAAGATGTTTTAGCGCCTTGGGACGAGCAGTACTTC. This gives the protein CASSQDVLAPWDEQYF. The chain links TRBV4-3 to TRBJ2-7, with D perhaps TRBD2 (5 bases). Per the germline V gene, CDR1 is LGHNA and CDR2 is YSLEER. The CDR3 extends over 16 amino acids. V dropped 0 bases and J dropped 5 bases, with 17 bases sitting between them.

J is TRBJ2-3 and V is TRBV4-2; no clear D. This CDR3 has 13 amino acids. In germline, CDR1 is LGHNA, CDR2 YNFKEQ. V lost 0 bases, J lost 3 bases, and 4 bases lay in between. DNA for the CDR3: TGTGCCAGCAGCCAAGATAAAACAGATACGCAGTATTTT. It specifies CASSQDKTDTQYF.

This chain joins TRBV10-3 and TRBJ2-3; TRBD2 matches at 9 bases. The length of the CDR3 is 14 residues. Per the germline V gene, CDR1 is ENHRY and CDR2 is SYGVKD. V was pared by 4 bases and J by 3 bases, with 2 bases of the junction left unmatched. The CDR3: CAISVAGVTDTQYF. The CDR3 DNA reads TGTGCCATCAGTGTAGCGGGGGTGACAGATACGCAGTATTTT.

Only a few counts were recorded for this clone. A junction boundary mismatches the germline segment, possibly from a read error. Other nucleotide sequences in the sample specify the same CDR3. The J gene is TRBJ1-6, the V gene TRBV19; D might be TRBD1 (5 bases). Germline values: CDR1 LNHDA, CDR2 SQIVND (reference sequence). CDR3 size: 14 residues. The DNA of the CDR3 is TGTGCCAGCGGTCCGGACACCTATAATTCCCCCCTCCACTTT. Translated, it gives CASGPDTYNSPLHF.

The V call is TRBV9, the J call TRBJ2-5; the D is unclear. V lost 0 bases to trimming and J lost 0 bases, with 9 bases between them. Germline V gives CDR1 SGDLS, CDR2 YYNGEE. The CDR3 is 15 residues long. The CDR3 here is CASSVAMENQETQYF. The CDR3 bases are TGTGCCAGCAGCGTAGCTATGGAGAACCAAGAGACCCAGTACTTC.

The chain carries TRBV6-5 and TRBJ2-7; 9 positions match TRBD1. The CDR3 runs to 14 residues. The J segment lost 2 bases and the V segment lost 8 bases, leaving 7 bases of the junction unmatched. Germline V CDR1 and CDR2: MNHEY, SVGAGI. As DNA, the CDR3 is TGTGCCAGCGGACCGGGACAGGGCCCCTACGAGCAGTACTTC. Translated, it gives CASGPGQGPYEQYF.

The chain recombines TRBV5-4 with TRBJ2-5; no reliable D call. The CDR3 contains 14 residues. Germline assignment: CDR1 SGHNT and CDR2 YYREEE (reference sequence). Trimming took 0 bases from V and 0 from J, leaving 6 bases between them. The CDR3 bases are TGTGCCAGCAGCTTGGGCTACGACCAAGAGACCCAGTACTTC. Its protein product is CASSLGYDQETQYF.

Here the CDR3 reads CAWSVLGGGATNEKLFF. DNA of the CDR3: TGTGCCTGGAGTGTTCTGGGCGGGGGAGCAACTAATGAAAAACTGTTTTTT. The chain links TRBV30 to TRBJ1-4; TRBD1 might be the D (5 bases). This CDR3 is 17 amino acids long. Germline CDR1 is GTSNPN and CDR2 is SVGIG (reference sequence). V shed 0 bases and J shed 0 bases, with 14 bases lying between them.

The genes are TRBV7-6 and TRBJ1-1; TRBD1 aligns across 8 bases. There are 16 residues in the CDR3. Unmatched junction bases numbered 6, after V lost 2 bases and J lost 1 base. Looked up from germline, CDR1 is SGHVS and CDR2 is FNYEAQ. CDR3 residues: CASSLFQGASNTEAFF. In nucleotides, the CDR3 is TGTGCCAGCAGCTTATTTCAGGGGGCCTCGAACACTGAAGCTTTCTTT.

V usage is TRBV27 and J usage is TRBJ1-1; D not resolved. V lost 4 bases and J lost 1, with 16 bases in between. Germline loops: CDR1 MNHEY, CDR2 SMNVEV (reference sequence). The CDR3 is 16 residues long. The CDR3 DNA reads TGTGCCAGCAGTTCCGCCACCAGAGGGCGGAACACTGAAGCTTTCTTT. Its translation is CASSSATRGRNTEAFF.

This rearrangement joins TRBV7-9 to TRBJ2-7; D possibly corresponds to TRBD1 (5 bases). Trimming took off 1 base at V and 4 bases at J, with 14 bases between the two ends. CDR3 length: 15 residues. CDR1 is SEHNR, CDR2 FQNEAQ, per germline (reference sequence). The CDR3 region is CASSLETGSRYEQYF. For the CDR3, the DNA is TGTGCCAGCAGCTTAGAAACAGGTTCTAGGTACGAGCAGTACTTC.

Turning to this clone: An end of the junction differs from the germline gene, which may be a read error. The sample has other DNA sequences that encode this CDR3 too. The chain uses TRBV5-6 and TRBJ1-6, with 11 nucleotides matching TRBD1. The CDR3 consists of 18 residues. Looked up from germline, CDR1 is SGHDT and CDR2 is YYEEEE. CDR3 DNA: TGTGCCAGCAGCATGGGACAGGGGGTGAGCTCCTATAATTCCCCCCTCCACTTT. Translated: CASSMGQGVSSYNSPLHF.